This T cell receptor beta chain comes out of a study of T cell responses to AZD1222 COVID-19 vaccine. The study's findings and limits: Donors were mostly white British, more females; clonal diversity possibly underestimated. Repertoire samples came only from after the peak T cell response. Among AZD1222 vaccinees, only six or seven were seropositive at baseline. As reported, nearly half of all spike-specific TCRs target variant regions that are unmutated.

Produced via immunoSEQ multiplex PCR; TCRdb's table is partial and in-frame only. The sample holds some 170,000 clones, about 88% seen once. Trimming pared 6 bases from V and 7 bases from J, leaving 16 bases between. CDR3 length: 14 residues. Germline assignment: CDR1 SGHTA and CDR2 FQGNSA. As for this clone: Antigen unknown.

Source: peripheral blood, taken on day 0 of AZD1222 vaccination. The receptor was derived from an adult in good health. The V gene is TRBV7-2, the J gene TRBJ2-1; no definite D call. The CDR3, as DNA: TGTGCCAGCAGGGATGGTAGGACGGATAATGAGCAGTTCTTC. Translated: CASRDGRTDNEQFF.